This TCR beta chain was documented in a study of regulatory T cells in long-lasting Graves disease. Study overall: Prior antithyroid drug treatment in newly diagnosed Graves' patients lasted under 3 months.

Ten or more counts support this clonotype. HTBI primers from iRepertoire and Arm-PCR of CDR3 regions yielded the TCR beta libraries. MiXCR was run by TCRdb on the multiplex PCR reads, yielding one entry per CDR3 protein. The table lists roughly 380,000 distinct CDR3 sequences, 16% of them singletons. Specified time point: newly diagnosed GD, antithyroid drugs for less than 3 months. Isolated PBMC RNA provided the starting material for the TCR library. V lost 1 base and J lost 4; bases outside the gene matches: 6. CDR1 is SGHNT and CDR2 is YENEEA in the germline V gene. The CDR3 spans 17 residues. These data were also filed under a second study, of T cells in Graves' hyperthyroidism and ophthalmopathy. That study adds: Uncontrolled infection, other autoimmune disease, pregnancy and lactation each barred patients from inclusion. An initial round of RT-PCR targeting the TCR CDR3 relied on the HTBI primer set. Blood also held most thyroid clonotypes expanded beyond 0.001.

The chain recombines TRBV11-3 with TRBJ2-3; 12 bases line up with TRBD2. This TCR was recovered from a man aged 35-49 years with Graves disease. This material consisted of peripheral blood mononuclear cells (PBMCs), taken at new diagnosis, from a patient treated with antithyroid drugs. The CDR3 nucleotides are TGTGCCAGCAGCTTAGCCTTGACTAGCGGGGGTGCAGATACGCAGTATTTT. As protein: CASSLALTSGGADTQYF.